This T cell receptor (beta chain) was captured by sequencing in a study of T cells in narcolepsy. On the study more broadly: Donors had narcolepsy type 1 or type 2, or were healthy controls.

Losses at the gene ends were 7 bases for V and 6 bases for J; bases not matched to a gene: 8. Germline CDR1 is SQVTM and CDR2 is ANQGSEA. The CDR3 totals 13 residues. Comment on this clone: Its antigen is undetermined.

Study results and caveats: Reportedly, autoreactive clonotypes were serially detected in patients' blood but not controls'. HCRT-specific and TRIB2-specific autoreactive clonotypes appeared among same-patient CSF and blood CD4+ clonotypes. Some memory CD4+ repertoires had no autoreactive clone sequences.

Only in-frame clones appear in the TCRdb table, and some are missing; sequencing was by immunoSEQ multiplex PCR. The table includes approximately 26,000 clones, 81% detected once. V is TRBV29-1 and J is TRBJ2-1, with 8 bases matching TRBD1. This sequence was found in a human donor in good health. Sequences were obtained from memory (CD45RA-) CD4+ T cells from blood. CDR3 sequence reads: CSAQGANSNEQFF. The DNA for the CDR3 is TGCAGCGCTCAGGGGGCTAATTCCAATGAGCAGTTCTTC.